This T cell receptor (beta chain) was sequenced in a study of blood T cell repertoires in COVID-19. Study-level information: Acute and convalescent COVID-19 specimens originated in the United States, Italy and Spain. Sources were T cells, B-cell-depleted T cells, or PBMCs; the material itself was cDNA or gDNA.

The method was immunoSEQ multiplex PCR; TCRdb's version includes in-frame clones alone and lacks a portion of them. The sample lists roughly 250,000 clones; less than 90% were seen once. The ends were cut back, 4 bases at V and 2 bases at J, with 9 bases in the middle. This CDR3 spans 14 amino acids. CDR1 MDHEN and CDR2 SYDVKM come from the germline V gene. The V call is TRBV28, the J call TRBJ1-5; D is perhaps TRBD1 (6 bases). The sequenced sample was peripheral blood. This clonotype originated in a woman in her thirties or forties who had recovered from COVID-19. DNA of the CDR3: TGTGCCAGCAGTTCAGGGGCCGGCAATCAGCCCCAGCATTTT. Protein product: CASSSGAGNQPQHF.